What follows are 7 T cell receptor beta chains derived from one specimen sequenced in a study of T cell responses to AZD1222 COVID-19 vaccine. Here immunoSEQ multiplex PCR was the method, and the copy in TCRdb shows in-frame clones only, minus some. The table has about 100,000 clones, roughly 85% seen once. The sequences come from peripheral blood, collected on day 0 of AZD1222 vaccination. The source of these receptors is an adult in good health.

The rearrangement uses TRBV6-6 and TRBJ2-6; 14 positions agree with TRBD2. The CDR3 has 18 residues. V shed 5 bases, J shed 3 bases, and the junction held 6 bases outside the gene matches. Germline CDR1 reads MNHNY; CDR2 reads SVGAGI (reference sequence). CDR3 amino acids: CASSLTSGGAFGANVLTF. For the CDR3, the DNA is TGTGCCAGCAGTCTGACTAGCGGGGGGGCCTTTGGGGCCAACGTCCTGACTTTC.

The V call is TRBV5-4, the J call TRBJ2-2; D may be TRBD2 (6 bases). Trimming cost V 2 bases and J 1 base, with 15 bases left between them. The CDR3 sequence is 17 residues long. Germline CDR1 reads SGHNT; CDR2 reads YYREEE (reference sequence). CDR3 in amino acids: CASSFSAAGRNTGELFF. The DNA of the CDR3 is TGTGCCAGCAGCTTTAGTGCGGCGGGACGGAACACCGGGGAGCTGTTTTTT.

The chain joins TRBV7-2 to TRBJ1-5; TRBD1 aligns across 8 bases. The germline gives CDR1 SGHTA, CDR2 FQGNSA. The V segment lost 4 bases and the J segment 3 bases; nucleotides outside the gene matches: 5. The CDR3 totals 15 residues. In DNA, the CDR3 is TGTGCCAGCAGCTCCGGACAGGGCCCCAATCAGCCCCAGCATTTT. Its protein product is CASSSGQGPNQPQHF.

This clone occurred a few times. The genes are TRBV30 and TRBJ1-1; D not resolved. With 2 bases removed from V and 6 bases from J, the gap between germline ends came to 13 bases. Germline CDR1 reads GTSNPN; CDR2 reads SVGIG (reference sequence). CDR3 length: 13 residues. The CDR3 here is CAWSKEESPEAFF. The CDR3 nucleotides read TGTGCCTGGAGTAAGGAGGAGTCCCCTGAAGCTTTCTTT.

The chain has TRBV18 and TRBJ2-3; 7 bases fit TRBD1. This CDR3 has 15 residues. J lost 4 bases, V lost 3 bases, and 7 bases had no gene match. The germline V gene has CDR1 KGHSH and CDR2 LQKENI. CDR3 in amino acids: CASSPEDTGADTQYF. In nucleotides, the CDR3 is TGTGCCAGCTCACCGGAGGATACAGGGGCAGATACGCAGTATTTT.

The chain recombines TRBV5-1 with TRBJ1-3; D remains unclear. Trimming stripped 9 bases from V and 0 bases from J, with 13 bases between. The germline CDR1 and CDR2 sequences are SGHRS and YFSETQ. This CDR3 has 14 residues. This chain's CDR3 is CATGRAISGNTIYF. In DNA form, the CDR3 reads TGCGCCACCGGCCGCGCCATCTCTGGAAACACCATATATTTT.

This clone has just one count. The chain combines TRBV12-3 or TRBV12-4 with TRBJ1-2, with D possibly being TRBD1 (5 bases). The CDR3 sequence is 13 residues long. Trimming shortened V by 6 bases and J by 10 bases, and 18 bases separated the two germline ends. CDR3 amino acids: CASSPPGTWSYTF. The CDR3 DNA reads TGTGCCAGCAGCCCACCTGGGACTTGGTCCTACACCTTC.